This T cell receptor beta chain was captured in a study of response to subunit inactivated influenza vaccine. TCRdb re-called the RT-PCR reads through MiXCR, storing one row per CDR3 protein. This sample has 250,000 to 350,000 distinct CDR3 sequences, with around 20% found just once. Germline V gene lookup returns CDR1 MNHEY and CDR2 SVGEGT. The CDR3 runs 14 residues. V was clipped by 6 bases and J by 5 bases, with 13 bases between them. V and J are TRBV6-2 or TRBV6-3 and TRBJ1-4; D gene uncertain. The source material was PBMCs from blood, sampled approximately 20 months after vaccination. This clonotype was sampled from a man aged 45 to 70 who received an inactivated influenza vaccine. CDR3 protein: CASSNPVLNEKLFF. The CDR3 coding sequence is TGTGCCAGCAGCAACCCCGTATTGAATGAAAAACTGTTTTTT.